The source of this T cell receptor (beta chain) is a study of shared clonotypes between healthy human individuals. In the study overall: CD4 naive and memory got three plates each, CD8 naive two, CD8 memory one.

This CDR3 is built from 14 residues. V was cut by 5 bases and J by 5 bases, with 10 bases left in between. CDR1 is MNHEY and CDR2 is SMNVEV in the germline V gene (reference sequence). The data were produced by immunoSEQ multiplex PCR, yet TCRdb's version contains in-frame clones alone and is incomplete. The table records 1 million to 1.2 million clones, 77% of them present only once. This sequence was found in a man aged 18 to 35 in good health. Some clones in this sample may be carry-over from other donors' samples. The sample was memory CD4+ T cells from PBMCs. Subset reported: CD45RA-negative fraction. V is TRBV27 and J is TRBJ2-6; D is undetermined. CDR3 amino acids: CASSEDGRANVLTF. The CDR3 DNA reads as TGTGCCAGCAGTGAGGACGGTAGGGCCAACGTCCTGACTTTC.